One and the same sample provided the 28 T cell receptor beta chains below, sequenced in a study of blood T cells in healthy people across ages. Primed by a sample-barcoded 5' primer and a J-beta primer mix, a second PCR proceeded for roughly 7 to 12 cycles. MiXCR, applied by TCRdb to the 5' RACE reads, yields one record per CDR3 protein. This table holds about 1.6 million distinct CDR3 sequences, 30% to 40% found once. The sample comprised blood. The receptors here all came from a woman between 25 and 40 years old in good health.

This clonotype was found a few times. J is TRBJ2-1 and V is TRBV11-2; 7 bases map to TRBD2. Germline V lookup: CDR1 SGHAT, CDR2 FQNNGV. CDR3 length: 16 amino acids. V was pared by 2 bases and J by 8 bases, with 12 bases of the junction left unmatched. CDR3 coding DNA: TGTGCCAGCAGCTTAAAGTGGGCTAGCGGTGTGGATGAGCAGTTCTTC. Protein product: CASSLKWASGVDEQFF. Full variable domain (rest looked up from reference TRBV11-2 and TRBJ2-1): EAGVAQSPRYKIIEKRQSVAFWCNPISGHATLYWYQQILGQGPKLLIQFQNNGVVDDSQLPKDRFSAERLKGVDSTLKIQPAKLEDSAVYLCASSLKWASGVDEQFFGPGTRLTVL.

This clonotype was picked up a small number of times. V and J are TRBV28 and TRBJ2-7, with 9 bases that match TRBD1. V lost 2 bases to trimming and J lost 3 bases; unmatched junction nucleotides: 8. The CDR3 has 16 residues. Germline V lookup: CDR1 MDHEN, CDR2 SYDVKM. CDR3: CASSLTGRTGDYEQYF. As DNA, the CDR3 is TGTGCCAGCAGTTTAACGGGCCGGACAGGGGACTACGAGCAGTACTTC.

CDR3 bases: TGTGCCATAAAAAGGTGGCAGGGGGGAGAAGGGGAGCTGTTTTTT. Translating gives CAIKRWQGGEGELFF. The chain combines TRBV6-5 with TRBJ2-2; D is perhaps TRBD1 (7 bases). The CDR3 covers 15 residues. Trimming left V 10 bases short and J 8 bases short, with 23 bases between. Germline CDR1 and CDR2: MNHEY and SVGAGI.

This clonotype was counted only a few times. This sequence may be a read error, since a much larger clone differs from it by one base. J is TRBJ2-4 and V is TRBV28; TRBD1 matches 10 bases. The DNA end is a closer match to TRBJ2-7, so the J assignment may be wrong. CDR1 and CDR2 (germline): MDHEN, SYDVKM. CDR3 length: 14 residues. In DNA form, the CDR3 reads TGTGCCAGCAGTTCCCGGGACAGGGGCGACGAGCAGTACTTC. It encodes CASSSRDRGDEQYF.

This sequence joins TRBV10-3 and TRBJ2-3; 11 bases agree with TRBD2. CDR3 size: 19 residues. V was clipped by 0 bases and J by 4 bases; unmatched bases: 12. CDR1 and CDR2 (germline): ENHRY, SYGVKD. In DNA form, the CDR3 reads TGTGCCATCAGTGAGTCGGTACTAGCGGGGGCCGGCCTCGCAGATACGCAGTATTTT. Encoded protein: CAISESVLAGAGLADTQYF.

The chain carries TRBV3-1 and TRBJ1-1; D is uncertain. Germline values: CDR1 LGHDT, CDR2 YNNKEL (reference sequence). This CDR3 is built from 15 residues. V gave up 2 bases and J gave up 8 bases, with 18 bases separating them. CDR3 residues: CASSQPTRKVEEAFF. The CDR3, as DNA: TGTGCCAGCAGCCAACCCACAAGGAAAGTGGAGGAAGCTTTCTTT.

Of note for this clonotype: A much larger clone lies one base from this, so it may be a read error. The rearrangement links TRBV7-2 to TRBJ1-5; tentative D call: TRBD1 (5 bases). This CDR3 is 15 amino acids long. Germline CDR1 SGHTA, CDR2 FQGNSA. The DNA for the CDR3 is TGTGCCAGCAGCCCCGGGGCGGCTAGCGATCAGCCCCAGCATTTT. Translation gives CASSPGAASDQPQHF.

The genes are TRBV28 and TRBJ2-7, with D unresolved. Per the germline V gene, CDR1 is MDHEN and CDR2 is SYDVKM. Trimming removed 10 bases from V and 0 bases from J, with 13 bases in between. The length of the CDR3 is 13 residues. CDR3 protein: CATSINPSYEQYF. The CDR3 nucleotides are TGTGCCACCTCGATTAACCCCTCCTACGAGCAGTACTTC.

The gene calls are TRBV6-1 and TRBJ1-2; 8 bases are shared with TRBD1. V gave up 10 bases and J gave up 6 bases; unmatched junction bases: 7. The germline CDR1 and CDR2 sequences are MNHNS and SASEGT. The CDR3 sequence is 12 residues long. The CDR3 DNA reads TGTGCCACCACGACAGGGGCTCATGGCTACACCTTC. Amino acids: CATTTGAHGYTF.

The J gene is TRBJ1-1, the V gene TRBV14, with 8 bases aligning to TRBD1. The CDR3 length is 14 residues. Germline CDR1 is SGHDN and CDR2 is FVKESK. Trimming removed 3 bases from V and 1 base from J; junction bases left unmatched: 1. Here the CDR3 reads CASSQGQENTEAFF. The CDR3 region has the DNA TGTGCCAGCAGCCAGGGACAGGAGAACACTGAAGCTTTCTTT.

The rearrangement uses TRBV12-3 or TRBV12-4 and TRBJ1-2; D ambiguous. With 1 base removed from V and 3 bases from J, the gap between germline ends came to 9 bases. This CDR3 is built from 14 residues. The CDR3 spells CASSLGTAHYGYTF. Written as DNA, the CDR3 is TGTGCCAGCAGTTTAGGTACAGCACACTATGGCTACACCTTC.

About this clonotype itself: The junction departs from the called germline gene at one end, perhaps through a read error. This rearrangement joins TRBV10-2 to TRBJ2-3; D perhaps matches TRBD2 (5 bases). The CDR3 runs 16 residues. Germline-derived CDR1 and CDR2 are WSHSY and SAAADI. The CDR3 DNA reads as TGCGCCAGCAGTGAGCCCAGTTGGGCGGGCACGGATACGCAGTATTTT. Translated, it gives CASSEPSWAGTDTQYF.

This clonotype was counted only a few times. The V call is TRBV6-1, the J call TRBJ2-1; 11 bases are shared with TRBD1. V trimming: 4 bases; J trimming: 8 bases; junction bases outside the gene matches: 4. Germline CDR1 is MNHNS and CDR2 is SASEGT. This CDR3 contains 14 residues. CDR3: CASSVDRGQYEQFF. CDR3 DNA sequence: TGTGCCAGCAGTGTGGACAGGGGGCAGTATGAGCAGTTCTTC.

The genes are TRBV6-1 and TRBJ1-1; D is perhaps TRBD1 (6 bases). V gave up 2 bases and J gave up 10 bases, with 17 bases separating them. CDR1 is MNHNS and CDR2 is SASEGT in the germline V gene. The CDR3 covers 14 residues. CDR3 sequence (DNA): TGTGCCAGCAGTGAATTGTCCGCGCAGGGGCGAGCTTTCTTT. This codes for CASSELSAQGRAFF.

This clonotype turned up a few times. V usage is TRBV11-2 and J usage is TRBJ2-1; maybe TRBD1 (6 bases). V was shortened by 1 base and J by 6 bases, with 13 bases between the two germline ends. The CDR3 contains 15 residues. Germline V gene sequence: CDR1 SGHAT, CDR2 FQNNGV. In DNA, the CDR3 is TGTGCCAGCAGCTTAGCTTCAGGGGTGTTCAATGAGCAGTTCTTC. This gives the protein CASSLASGVFNEQFF.

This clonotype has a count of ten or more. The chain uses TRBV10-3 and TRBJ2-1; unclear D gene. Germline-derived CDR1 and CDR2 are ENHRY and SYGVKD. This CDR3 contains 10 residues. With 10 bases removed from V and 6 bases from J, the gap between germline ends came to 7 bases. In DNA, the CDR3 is TGTGCCACCTGGGGCAATGAGCAGTTCTTC. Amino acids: CATWGNEQFF.

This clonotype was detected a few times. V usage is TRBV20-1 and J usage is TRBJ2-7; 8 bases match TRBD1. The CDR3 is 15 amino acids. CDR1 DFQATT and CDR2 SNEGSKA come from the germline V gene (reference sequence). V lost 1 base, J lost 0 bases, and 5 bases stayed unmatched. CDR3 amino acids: CSARGPRGPSYEQYF. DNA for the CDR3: TGCAGTGCTAGAGGCCCCAGGGGGCCCTCCTACGAGCAGTACTTC.

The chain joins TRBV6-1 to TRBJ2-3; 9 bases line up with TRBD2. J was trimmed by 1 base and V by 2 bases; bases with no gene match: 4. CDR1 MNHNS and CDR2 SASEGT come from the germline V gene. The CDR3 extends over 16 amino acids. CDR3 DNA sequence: TGTGCCAGCAGTGAAACACTAGCGGGTCGCACAGATACGCAGTATTTT. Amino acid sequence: CASSETLAGRTDTQYF.

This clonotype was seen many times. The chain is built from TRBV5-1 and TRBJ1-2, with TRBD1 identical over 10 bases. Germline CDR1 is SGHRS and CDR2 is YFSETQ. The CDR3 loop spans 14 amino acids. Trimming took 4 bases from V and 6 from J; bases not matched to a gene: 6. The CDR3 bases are TGCGCCAGCAGCCCGCGGGACAGGGGAGATGGCTACACCTTC. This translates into CASSPRDRGDGYTF. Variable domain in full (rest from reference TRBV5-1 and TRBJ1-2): KAGVTQTPRYLIKTRGQQVTLSCSPISGHRSVSWYQQTPGQGLQFLFEYFSETQRNKGNFPGRFSGRQFSNSRSEMNVSTLELGDSALYLCASSPRDRGDGYTFGSGTRLTVV.

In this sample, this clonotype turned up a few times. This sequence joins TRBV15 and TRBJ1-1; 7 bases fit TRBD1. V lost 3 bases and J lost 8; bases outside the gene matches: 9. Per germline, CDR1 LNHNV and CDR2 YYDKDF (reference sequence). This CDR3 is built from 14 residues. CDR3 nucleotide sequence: TGTGCCACCAGCAGCGGAAGGGGGCGGCGGGAAGCTTTCTTT. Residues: CATSSGRGRREAFF.

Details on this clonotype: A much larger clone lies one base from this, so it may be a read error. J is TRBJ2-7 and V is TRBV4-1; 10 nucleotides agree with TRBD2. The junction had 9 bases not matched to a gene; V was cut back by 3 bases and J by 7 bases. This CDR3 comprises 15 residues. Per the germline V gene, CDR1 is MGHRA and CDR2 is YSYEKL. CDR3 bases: TGCGCCAGCAGCCAGCGCGTAGCGGGGGGAGATGAGCAGTACTTC. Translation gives CASSQRVAGGDEQYF.

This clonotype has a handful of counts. The CDR3: CASSTRVGEQFF. Here the CDR3 DNA reads TGTGCCAGCAGCACTAGGGTAGGTGAGCAGTTCTTC. The chain joins TRBV7-2 to TRBJ2-1; D is possibly TRBD2 (5 bases). Germline lookup yields CDR1 SGHTA and CDR2 FQGNSA. Trimming removed 5 bases at V and 9 bases at J, with 11 bases between. The CDR3 sequence is 12 residues long.

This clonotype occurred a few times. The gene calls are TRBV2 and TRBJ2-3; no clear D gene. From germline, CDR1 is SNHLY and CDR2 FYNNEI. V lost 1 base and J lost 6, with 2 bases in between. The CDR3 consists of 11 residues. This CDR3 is CASSEEDTQYF. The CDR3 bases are TGTGCCAGCAGTGAAGAGGATACGCAGTATTTT.

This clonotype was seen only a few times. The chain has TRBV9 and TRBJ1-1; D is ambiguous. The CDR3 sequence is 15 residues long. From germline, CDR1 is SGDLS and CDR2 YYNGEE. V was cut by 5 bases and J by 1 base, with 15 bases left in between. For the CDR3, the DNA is TGTGCCAGCAGACAATCCGAGGCAGCGAACACTGAAGCTTTCTTT. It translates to CASRQSEAANTEAFF.

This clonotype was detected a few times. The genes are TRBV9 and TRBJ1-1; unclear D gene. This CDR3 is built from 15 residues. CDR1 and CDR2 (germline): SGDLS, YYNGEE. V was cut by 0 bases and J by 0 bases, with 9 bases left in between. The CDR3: CASSVDPGVNTEAFF. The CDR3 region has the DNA TGTGCCAGCAGCGTAGATCCGGGCGTGAACACTGAAGCTTTCTTT.

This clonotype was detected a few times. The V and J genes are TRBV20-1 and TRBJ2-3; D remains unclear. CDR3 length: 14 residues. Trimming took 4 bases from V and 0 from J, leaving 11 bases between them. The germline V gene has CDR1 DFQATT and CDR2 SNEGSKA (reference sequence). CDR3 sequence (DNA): TGCAGTGCTACTTTTAGGTCTAGCACAGATACGCAGTATTTT. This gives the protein CSATFRSSTDTQYF.

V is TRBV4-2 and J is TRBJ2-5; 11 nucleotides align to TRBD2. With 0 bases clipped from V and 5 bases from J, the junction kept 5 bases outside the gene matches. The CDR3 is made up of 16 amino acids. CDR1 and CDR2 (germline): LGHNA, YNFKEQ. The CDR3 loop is CASSQDATSGSETQYF. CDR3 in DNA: TGTGCCAGCAGCCAAGACGCAACTAGCGGGAGCGAGACCCAGTACTTC.

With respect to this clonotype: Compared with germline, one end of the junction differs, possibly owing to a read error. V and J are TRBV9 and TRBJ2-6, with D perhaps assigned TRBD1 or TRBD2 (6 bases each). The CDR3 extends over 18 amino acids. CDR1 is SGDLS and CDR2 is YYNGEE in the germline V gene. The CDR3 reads CASSVGSGGGSGANVRTF. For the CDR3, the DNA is TGTGCCAGCAGCGTAGGGTCCGGGGGCGGCTCTGGGGCCAACGTCCGGACTTTC.